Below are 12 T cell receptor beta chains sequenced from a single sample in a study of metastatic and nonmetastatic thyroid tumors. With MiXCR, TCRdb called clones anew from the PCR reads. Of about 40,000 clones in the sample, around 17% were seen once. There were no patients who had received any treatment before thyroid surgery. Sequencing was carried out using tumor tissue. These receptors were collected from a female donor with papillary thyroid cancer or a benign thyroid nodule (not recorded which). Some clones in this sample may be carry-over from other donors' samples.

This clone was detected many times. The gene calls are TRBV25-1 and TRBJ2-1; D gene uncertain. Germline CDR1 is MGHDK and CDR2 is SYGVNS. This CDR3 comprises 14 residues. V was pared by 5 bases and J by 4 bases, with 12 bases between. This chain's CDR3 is CASSSSDGYNEQFF. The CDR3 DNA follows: TGTGCCAGCAGTTCCTCGGACGGATACAATGAGCAGTTCTTC.

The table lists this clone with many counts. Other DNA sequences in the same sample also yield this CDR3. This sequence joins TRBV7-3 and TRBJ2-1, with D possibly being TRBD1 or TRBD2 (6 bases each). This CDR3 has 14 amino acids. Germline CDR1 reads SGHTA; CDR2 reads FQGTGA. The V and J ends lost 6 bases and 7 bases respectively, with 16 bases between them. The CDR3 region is CASSTGAASNEQFF. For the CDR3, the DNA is TGTGCCAGCAGTACGGGGGCGGCGTCGAATGAGCAGTTCTTC.

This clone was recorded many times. Here the CDR3 DNA reads TGTGCCAGCAGCGCGGGGGGCGACTATGGCTACACCTTC. It yields the protein CASSAGGDYGYTF. The rearrangement joins TRBV6-1 to TRBJ1-2; a weak D match, TRBD1 (6 bases). Trimming removed 6 bases from V and 3 bases from J, with 11 bases in between. Looked up from germline, CDR1 is MNHNS and CDR2 is SASEGT. The CDR3 extends over 13 amino acids.

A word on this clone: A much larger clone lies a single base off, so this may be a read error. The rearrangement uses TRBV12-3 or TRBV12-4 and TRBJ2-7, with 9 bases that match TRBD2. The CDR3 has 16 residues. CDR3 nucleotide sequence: TGCGCCAGCAGCTCATCCGGGACTAGCAGTACCTACGAGCAGTACTTC. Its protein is CASSSSGTSSTYEQYF.

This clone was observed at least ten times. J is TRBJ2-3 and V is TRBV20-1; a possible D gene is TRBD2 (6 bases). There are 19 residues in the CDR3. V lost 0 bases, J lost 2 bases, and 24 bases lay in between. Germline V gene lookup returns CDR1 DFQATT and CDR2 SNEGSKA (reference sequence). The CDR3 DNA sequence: TGCAGTGCTAGAGATCGTTGCGGGACGTTCGACCTTCACACAGATACGCAGTATTTT. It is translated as CSARDRCGTFDLHTDTQYF.

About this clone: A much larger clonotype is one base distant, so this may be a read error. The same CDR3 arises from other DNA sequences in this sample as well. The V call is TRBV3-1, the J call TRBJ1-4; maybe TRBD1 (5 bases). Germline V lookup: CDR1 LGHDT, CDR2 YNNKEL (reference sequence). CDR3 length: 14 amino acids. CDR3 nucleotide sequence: TGTGCCAGCAGTCAAGGTCACCAGGGTGAAAAACTGTTTTTT. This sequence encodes CASSQGHQGEKLFF.

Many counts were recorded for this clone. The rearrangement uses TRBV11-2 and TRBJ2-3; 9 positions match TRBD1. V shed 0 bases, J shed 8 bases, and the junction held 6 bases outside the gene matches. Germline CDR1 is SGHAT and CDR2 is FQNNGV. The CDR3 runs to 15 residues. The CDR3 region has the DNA TGTGCCAGCAGCTTAGAGACAGGGGGACGGGGTACGCAGTATTTT. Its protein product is CASSLETGGRGTQYF.

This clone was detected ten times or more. For the CDR3, the DNA is TGCGCCAGCAGAGGTCGGACGAACACCGGGGAGCTGTTTTTT. It translates to CASRGRTNTGELFF. This chain uses TRBV5-1 with TRBJ2-2; D is unresolved. Germline V gene sequence: CDR1 SGHRS, CDR2 YFSETQ. The CDR3 is 14 amino acids. Trimming took off 5 bases at V and 0 bases at J, with 8 bases between the two ends.

CDR3 loop: CALPPDRINYGYTF. DNA for the CDR3: TGTGCCCTGCCGCCCGACAGAATTAACTATGGCTACACCTTC. This rearrangement joins TRBV30 to TRBJ1-2, with D possibly TRBD1 on 5 matching bases. The CDR3 spans 14 residues. Germline V lookup: CDR1 GTSNPN, CDR2 SVGIG (reference sequence). Between the trimmed V and J ends, which lost 8 bases and 1 base, there was a span of 17 bases.

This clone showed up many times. The CDR3 bases are TGCAGTGCTAATTGGGGGCATGAGCAGTTCTTC. It codes for CSANWGHEQFF. The chain is built from TRBV20-1 and TRBJ2-1; tentatively, D is TRBD1 (6 bases). CDR3 size: 11 residues. Germline V lookup: CDR1 DFQATT, CDR2 SNEGSKA (reference sequence). V lost 4 bases to trimming and J lost 8 bases, with 9 bases between them.

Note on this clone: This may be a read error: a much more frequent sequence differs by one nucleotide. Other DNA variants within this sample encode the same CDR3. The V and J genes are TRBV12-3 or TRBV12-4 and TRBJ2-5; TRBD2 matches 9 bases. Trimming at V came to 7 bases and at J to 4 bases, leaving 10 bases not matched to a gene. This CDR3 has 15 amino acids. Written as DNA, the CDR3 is TGTGCCAGCACCATCGCCGGGACTAGCTCAGAGACCCAGTACTTC. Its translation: CASTIAGTSSETQYF.

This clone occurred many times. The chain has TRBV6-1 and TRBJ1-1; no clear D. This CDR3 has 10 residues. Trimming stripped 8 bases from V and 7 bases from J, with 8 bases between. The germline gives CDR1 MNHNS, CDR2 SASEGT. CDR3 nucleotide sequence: TGTGCCAGCCAATGGGGTGAAGCTTTCTTT. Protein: CASQWGEAFF.